The rows below give T cell receptor beta chains drawn from one sample of a study of blood T cell repertoires in COVID-19. Only in-frame clones appear in the TCRdb table, and some are missing; sequencing was by immunoSEQ multiplex PCR. The data hold tens of thousands of clones, with around 80% observed a single time. Sequencing input: peripheral blood. The receptors here all came from a man aged 25-45 years with COVID-19, enrolled during active disease. CDR3s include the opening cysteine and the closing phenylalanine or tryptophan. The order of the fields is J gene, V gene, D gene, CDR3 length, CDR3 protein. The D gene is left open where the match is weak.

>TRBJ1-5|TRBV19|NA|17
CASSIFGGPGSNQPQHF
>TRBJ2-2|TRBV7-9|NA|11
CASSGLGELFF
>TRBJ2-5|TRBV6-6|NA|15
CASSYSGRGLETQYF
>TRBJ1-2|TRBV6-5|TRBD1|14
CASSLGTDNYGYTF
>TRBJ1-1|TRBV2|NA|12
CASCRARTEAFF
>TRBJ2-6|TRBV13|NA|16
CASSVNRAPGANVLTF
>TRBJ1-2|TRBV6-2/TRBV6-3|NA|14
CASSYSVEGDGYTF
>TRBJ1-3|TRBV7-8|TRBD1|16
CASSRTGMGSGNTIYF
>TRBJ2-3|TRBV7-2|TRBD2|15
CASSPSGGAADTQYF
>TRBJ1-1|TRBV20-1|NA|11
CSAVLTREAFF
>TRBJ2-7|TRBV7-9|NA|14
CASSLSTGSYEQYF
>TRBJ2-7|TRBV7-9|TRBD1|17
CASSLGRRGQGYYEQYF
>TRBJ1-2|TRBV29-1|TRBD1|14
CSVEDSTGGIGYTF
>TRBJ1-1|TRBV7-8|TRBD1|15
CASNRDRVANTEAFF
>TRBJ2-7|TRBV28|TRBD1|16
CASSLRGPGIVHEQYF
>TRBJ1-3|TRBV4-1|NA|15
CASSREGFSGNTIYF
>TRBJ2-5|TRBV5-1|NA|14
CASSTGRGQETQYF
>TRBJ1-2|TRBV5-6|NA|14
CASSLGAVNYGYTF
>TRBJ1-5|TRBV6-4|TRBD1|14
CASSSSGGDQPQHF
>TRBJ2-3|TRBV9|TRBD1|16
CASSDHDRGPSDTQYF
>TRBJ1-5|TRBV2|TRBD1|14
CASRRTGSNQPQHF
>TRBJ1-2|TRBV5-4|NA|14
CASSFEAGGGGYTF
>TRBJ2-7|TRBV7-8|TRBD1|15
CASSRPGTGPYEQYF
>TRBJ2-1|TRBV6-1|NA|13
CASSDRIFDEQFF
>TRBJ2-7|TRBV9|NA|14
CASSVGPEMREQYF
>TRBJ2-7|TRBV6-5|TRBD2|16
CASSSSGSANSYEQYF
>TRBJ2-5|TRBV7-3|TRBD2|16
CASSPSGTSGQETQYF
>TRBJ2-7|TRBV6-5|TRBD1|15
CASSDLSGTVYEQYF
>TRBJ1-1|TRBV5-1|NA|15
CASSLRYGGNTEAFF
>TRBJ1-2|TRBV19|NA|14
CASREGGINYGYTF
>TRBJ2-1|TRBV11-2|NA|14
CASSFPSLEHEQFF
>TRBJ1-6|TRBV7-9|NA|15
CASSLGGRYNSPLHF
>TRBJ2-7|TRBV6-2/TRBV6-3|TRBD1|16
CASSSFSGTGSYEQYF
>TRBJ1-2|TRBV6-5|NA|16
CASSYSSGARGYGYTF